The source of this T cell receptor beta chain is a study of monozygotic twins with cystic fibrosis. The wider study: Roughly 3 micrograms of fragmented DNA underwent about 16 PCR cycles for library preparation.

Data came from immunoSEQ multiplex PCR; TCRdb stores just in-frame clones and leaves some out. The table lists 32,000 or so clones, roughly 90% of them singletons. About this clone: What it binds is unknown.

Study results and caveats: Clonality was generally low (median approximately 0.009), higher in the most severe patients. Monozygotic CF twin pairs shared significantly more nucleotide-identical clonotypes than unrelated CF individuals did.

The source is a girl between 2 and 10 years old with cystic fibrosis. The sample taken for sequencing was blood.

CDR3 sequence: CASTGDTRGKTDTQYF. Here the CDR3 DNA reads TGTGCCAGCACGGGGGATACAAGGGGAAAAACAGATACGCAGTATTTT. The gene calls are TRBV2 and TRBJ2-3; D might be TRBD2 (6 bases). This CDR3 is 16 amino acids long. V shed 7 bases and J shed 3 bases, with 20 bases lying between them. Germline V gene data show CDR1 as SNHLY and CDR2 as FYNNEI.